This T cell receptor (beta chain) is from a study of early T cells in non-severe SARS-CoV-2 infection. Turning to the study itself: It was bulk RNA from unsorted whole blood that was sequenced, and the chains were unpaired. Whole-study results and caveats: VDJdb-based matching was biased toward anti-spike CD8 responses and missed private and CD4 specificities.

Researchers attached unique molecular identifiers to individual cDNA molecules. One entry per CDR3 protein results from TCRdb running MiXCR on the 5' RACE reads. The sample lists 65,000 to 80,000 distinct CDR3 sequences, roughly 13% occurring once. Trimming stripped 5 bases from V and 6 bases from J, with 14 bases between. The CDR3 consists of 13 residues. CDR1 is SGHAT, CDR2 FQNNGV, per germline. Points on this clonotype: Its specificity is not known.

Sequencing was performed on whole blood. This TCR came from an adult who was a healthcare worker with PCR-confirmed SARS-CoV-2 infection or an uninfected control (not recorded which). The chain couples TRBV11-2 to TRBJ2-7; D perhaps matches TRBD2 (5 bases). The DNA of the CDR3 is TGTGCCAGCAGCCCCGCCCGGGGAACCGAGCAGTACTTC. Its protein is CASSPARGTEQYF.